The source of this T cell receptor beta chain is a study of spatial heterogeneity in lung cancer. From the 5' RACE reads, TCRdb called clonotypes with MiXCR, one entry per CDR3 protein. This sample yields tens of thousands of distinct CDR3 sequences, of which 15% to 20% are seen a single time; about a fifth belongs to the top ten. The time point here: blood at routine non-recurrence follow-up after resection. With regard to this clonotype: Likely a read error: the CDR3 ends without its conserved phenylalanine or tryptophan. No DNA is shown, since the ends of the CDR3 on it are uncertain; the CDR3 is the one TCRdb lists.

The V gene's germline CDR1 is SGHTA and CDR2 FQGNSA. The CDR3 spans 13 residues, counting both ends. The chain employs TRBV7-2 and TRBJ2-1; the D call TRBD1 from the table was never checked on the DNA. The specimen was PBMCs, collected at follow-up. The receptor was isolated from a male donor with early-stage non-small cell lung cancer. The CDR3 sequence is CASSYPGQGALAV.